The present TCR beta chain was sequenced within a study of blood T cells in healthy people across ages. Study-level findings and limits: Unknown donor CMV status possibly confounded expanded clonotype changes. Per million T cells, TCR beta diversity dropped roughly linearly as age increased.

Approximately 10 milliliters was the volume of peripheral blood drawn from each donor. Concerning this clonotype itself: Its antigen is currently unknown.

With a J-beta primer mix and a sample-barcoded 5' primer, a second PCR ran roughly 7 to 11 cycles. The study obtained at least 2.5 million CDR3-containing paired-end reads from every sample. TCRdb processed the 5' RACE reads anew with MiXCR; each CDR3 protein has one entry. Altogether about 640,000 distinct CDR3 sequences are present, about 30% being singletons, with the ten largest covering approximately 15%. With 5 bases removed from V and 0 bases from J, the gap between germline ends came to 7 bases. This CDR3 region has 14 residues. Per germline, CDR1 SGHTA and CDR2 FQGNSA. The TCR originated in an elderly woman in good health. The sample was blood. This chain joins TRBV7-2 and TRBJ2-2; D might be TRBD2 (6 bases). The CDR3 here is CASSTGANTGELFF. The CDR3 DNA sequence: TGTGCCAGCAGCACGGGGGCGAACACCGGGGAGCTGTTTTTT.